What follows are 6 T cell receptor beta chains derived from one specimen sequenced in a study of long-term antiretroviral therapy in people with HIV. immunoSEQ v3.0 was run at survey level. The data were produced by immunoSEQ multiplex PCR, yet TCRdb's version contains in-frame clones alone and is incomplete. The repertoire has 48,000 or so clones, approximately 79% of them found once; the top ten carry approximately 3%. The sample in question was unsorted PBMCs, obtained 0.8 years after starting antiretroviral therapy. The receptors were gathered from a young woman with HIV.

This rearrangement joins TRBV4-2 to TRBJ2-7; TRBD2 might be the D (5 bases). CDR3 length equals 15 residues. V was clipped by 0 bases and J by 4 bases, with 13 bases between them. Germline V gene lookup returns CDR1 LGHNA and CDR2 YNFKEQ. CDR3 sequence: CASSQDPRAGYEQYF. The CDR3, as DNA: TGTGCCAGCAGCCAAGACCCGAGGGCCGGGTACGAGCAGTACTTC.

This clone was seen once. J is TRBJ2-3 and V is TRBV25-1; D might be TRBD1 or TRBD2, each matching 5 bases. The length of the CDR3 is 13 residues. Between the trimmed V and J ends, which lost 5 bases and 5 bases, there was a span of 11 bases. CDR1 is MGHDK, CDR2 SYGVNS, per germline. For the CDR3, the DNA is TGTGCCAGCAGTACAGGAGGTGGAGATACGCAGTATTTT. Its translation: CASSTGGGDTQYF.

V is TRBV29-1 and J is TRBJ2-1; D is possibly TRBD1 or TRBD2 (6 bases each). The V end lost 6 bases, the J end lost 7 bases, and 19 bases lay between the germline ends. This CDR3 contains 14 residues. Germline CDR1 reads SQVTM; CDR2 reads ANQGSEA. The CDR3 bases are TGCAGCGTCGCCGCGGCCTTAGGGGGGAATGAGCAGTTCTTC. Residues: CSVAAALGGNEQFF.

This sequence joins TRBV5-4 and TRBJ1-1; 11 nucleotides match TRBD1. The CDR3 loop spans 17 amino acids. After removal of 4 bases from V and 0 bases from J, the junction contained 8 bases not matched to a gene. Germline V CDR1 and CDR2: SGHNT, YYREEE (reference sequence). The DNA for the CDR3 is TGTGCCAGCAGCAGGACAGGGGGCGCACGTTTGAACACTGAAGCTTTCTTT. Its protein is CASSRTGGARLNTEAFF.

The gene calls are TRBV27 and TRBJ1-2; 8 bases align to TRBD1. The V segment lost 0 bases and the J segment 8 bases; nucleotides outside the gene matches: 2. Germline V CDR1 and CDR2: MNHEY, SMNVEV (reference sequence). The CDR3 runs 13 residues. CDR3: CASSLSTGVGYTF. Written as DNA, the CDR3 is TGTGCCAGCAGTTTATCGACAGGGGTCGGCTACACCTTC.

This chain links TRBV7-8 with TRBJ2-1, with TRBD2 matching over 10 bases. Germline V gene data show CDR1 as SGHVS and CDR2 as FQNEAQ. The CDR3 length is 16 residues. The V and J ends lost 1 base and 5 bases, in that order; junction bases with no gene match: 5. The DNA of the CDR3 is TGTGCCAGCAGCTTAGGGGGACTAGCGCGACACAATGAGCAGTTCTTC. It codes for CASSLGGLARHNEQFF.